This T cell receptor (beta chain) was identified in a study of cytomegalovirus exposure and HLA in healthy donors (dated by TCRdb to 2016 to 2017). About the investigation overall: An earlier analysis of approximately 600 of the donors reported roughly 300 Gb of sequence data and 120 million or so unique TCR beta sequences from some 180 million T cells. An early release covering roughly 600 HLA-typed donors comprised roughly 300 gigabases of sequencing data and about 90 million unique TCR sequences. The genetic ancestry cluster associated with self-reported Caucasian donors included about 84% of the roughly 400 genotyped donors. The study aimed to test whether cataloging public T cell receptors could reveal signatures of past pathogen exposure. Using immunosequencing, the study profiled T cell repertoires from 550 to 750 subjects and related those repertoires to cytomegalovirus serostatus. A separate validation cohort of some 130 different subjects was used in addition to the 666-subject first cohort. To predict cytomegalovirus infection status, the study combined high-throughput TCR immunosequencing, statistical association of individual TCRs with disease status, and machine learning. A later analysis re-examined previously published TCR beta repertoires from more than 550 donors and added high-resolution HLA genotyping to investigate patterns of TCR occurrence. The later analysis used no new phenotypic data to find candidate immune exposures, relying instead on TCR beta sequences and their occurrence across donors. To decide whether each TCR beta V gene segment behaved as functional or pseudogenic, an earlier analysis of 587 of the donors relied on high-throughput TCR beta sequencing. Donor age, sex, ethnicity and CMV serostatus were compiled together with the repertoire data. Genome-wide SNP genotypes for about three fifths of the roughly 670 donors were used in a later genetic analysis, which treated that subset as a discovery cohort. All discovery cohort repertoires had been generated using a single sequencing platform. HLA typing covered class I and class II loci at four-digit resolution. The number of typed donors differed by locus: about 629-630 for A, B, C, DRB1 and DQB1; roughly 510 for DQA1; about 600 for DPA1; and about 470 for DPB1. Four to six DR-DQ haplotypes were handled as single units for association and clustering because linkage in the cohort was strong. On average, roughly 250,000 unique TCR beta nucleotide sequences were sequenced per donor among 398 genotyped donors of the cohort, with 15% to 20% of those sequences being non-productive. General conclusions and limits of the study: The study listed 150 to 200 TCR beta chains as associated with cytomegalovirus. The classifier was reported to diagnose cytomegalovirus status with high specificity and sensitivity in both the original cohort and the validation cohort. About 15 rarely observed V segments, including chromosome 9 orphons, were excluded from the earlier analysis of approximately 600 of the donors because counts were too low. Because HLA typing was missing for some donors at each locus, association tests included only the typed subset. V-gene and J-gene trimming of TCR beta chains was associated with a missense DCLRE1C variant in a later genetic analysis, and the association was replicated in an independent cohort. In a later analysis, HLA-associated TCR beta chains showed more clonal expansion and lower generation probabilities than non-associated chains that were equally common. The 87-base-pair reads could not distinguish some IMGT-functional V segments, including TRBV6-2 and TRBV6-3, so those segments were excluded. In this cohort, only TCR beta chains were sequenced, and detectable features were limited by the absence of alpha or paired-chain data. A later analysis associated about 17,000 TCR beta sequences with specific HLA alleles at a false discovery rate of 0.05. Roughly uniform sequencing depth across donors was assumed in presence/absence analyses, although this assumption may not hold. The only immune exposure information available for the cohort was CMV serostatus. Most TCR sequences were seen in very few donors, while some public TCRs were found in many individuals. In vitro tests confirmed that three of the cytomegalovirus-associated TCR beta chains recognize cytomegalovirus antigens. In an earlier analysis of some 550 of the donors, most TCR beta V segments were observed in productive rearrangements about 90% or about 30% of the time, broadly matching IMGT annotations. A further reported finding was that TCR beta sequences accurately predicted the HLA-A and HLA-B alleles for most subjects in the first cohort. In a later analysis, most CMV-associated TCR beta chains were found to appear HLA-restricted, with HLA associations seemingly driven largely by CMV exposure. Correlated functional status among segregating V segments might reflect linkage disequilibrium, but an unknown experimental factor could not be ruled out. The sequencing pipeline was judged likely to have produced a cluster of highly shared sequence variants as a technical artifact. According to a later genetic analysis, donors in an Asian-associated ancestry cluster had fewer N-insertions in productive TCRs than the roughly 670-donor mean. A later analysis reported that several top co-occurrence clusters appeared linked to parvovirus B19, influenza, CMV and Epstein-Barr virus. A later analysis found that TCR association rates varied across HLA loci, with DRB1 alleles showing the most associated TCRs and HLA-C alleles the fewest. According to the authors, the approach could potentially be generalized to other disease states and immunological phenotypes. Strong co-occurrence of HLA alleles, especially DR and DQ, made assigning TCR associations to individual alleles difficult.

From the cysteine through the phenylalanine, the CDR3 covers 14 amino acids. CDR3 DNA only is kept here, 42 bases in frame from base 1. Trimming accounts for 1 base at V and 2 bases at J, while the number of junction bases matched to no gene is 2. Sequences SGHRS (CDR1) and YFSETQ (CDR2) are obtained from the germline V gene. Libraries were prepared through the immunoSEQ multiplex PCR assay. For the multiplex PCR, a mixture combining 60 forward primers for TCR Vbeta segments and 13 reverse primers for TCR Jbeta segments was used. The CDR3 region of rearranged TCR beta genes was amplified from genomic DNA by a multiplex PCR assay. The amplified TCR beta libraries were sequenced on the Illumina HiSeq System as 87-base-pair reads. The source study handled its data this way. Across the 500 to 850 repertoires, a later analysis counted 60 million to 90 million unique TCR beta chains, roughly 11 million of which were shared by at least two donors. Raw reads were error-corrected and collapsed into unique sequences by a nearest-neighbor algorithm in which closely related sequences were merged to remove PCR and sequencing errors. To assign V, D and J gene segments, CDR3 sequences were aligned to IMGT reference sequences. Each retained sequence needed at least a six-nucleotide match to both a V gene segment and a J gene segment. A rearrangement was called productive if the CDR3 had no stop codons and remained in frame with V and J, and every other rearrangement was called non-productive. CDR3 was defined by IMGT convention, running from the second conserved V-encoded cysteine to the conserved J-encoded phenylalanine. Sequences without an unambiguous match to a single V gene segment were excluded from the earlier analysis of approximately 560 of the donors. An earlier analysis of several hundred of the donors classified V segments as functional when productive rearrangements were above 56.7% and as segregating when the standard deviation between donors was above 5%. A statistical classification framework was built for diagnosing cytomegalovirus status from the catalog of TCR beta chain sequences. In a later analysis, TCR nucleotide sequences were compared against IMGT/GENE-DB human TR gene sequences so that V and J genes could be assigned. In a later analysis, CDR3 sequences and most-parsimonious VDJ recombination scenarios were assigned using the TCRdist pipeline. In a later analysis, every TCR beta chain was defined by the combination of its CDR3 amino acid sequence and its V-gene family, and reads without a unique V-gene family were dropped. In a later analysis, 500 to 700 highly shared, low-generation-probability nucleotide sequences were removed to address suspected cross-contamination and a sequencing artifact. In a later analysis, a clonal expansion index for each public chain was calculated from normalized within-repertoire ranks of inferred template counts. A later analysis computed generation probabilities with a VDJ recombination model fitted to out-of-frame rearrangements, and checked the results against IGoR. In a later analysis, TCR-TCR, TCR-HLA and TCR-CMV co-occurrence was scored with hypergeometric tests, and a repertoire-size bias correction was applied to TCR pairs. To estimate false discovery rates, a later analysis permuted the HLA or CMV assignments 20 times. In a later analysis, co-occurring TCRs were grouped with DBSCAN, and TCRdist sequence similarity was added when clustering was performed within HLA-allele-positive subsets. Repertoires with fewer than 30,000 or more than 120,000 public chains, plus five repertoires with anomalous nucleotide sharing, were excluded from co-occurrence clustering. The clones in this table, taken by TCRdb from immuneACCESS, are in-frame only. Not every clone is retained; where verified, under half of the shortfall comes from an unresolved V gene, and the cause of the rest is unknown. V and J calls and clone size are as listed in that table; D and trimming were resolved from the DNA. Counted in this sample were roughly 120,000 clones; about 80% of them appeared once. 2.5% to 3.5% of the sample comes from the top ten.

The cohort consisted of 670 or so healthy bone marrow donors. At the time of sampling, every cohort member was nominally healthy, though immune exposures that went unrecorded were likely present. The donor was CMV seronegative and belonged to the group of 352 seronegative cohort members. Each donor provided a peripheral blood sample, and peripheral blood mononuclear cells were used for TCR beta sequencing. Genomic DNA extraction from the blood cell samples was performed with the Qiagen DNeasy Blood Extraction Kit. Of note for this clone: There is no known antigen for this receptor. Per-base qualities were not stored, and no clone one base away is much larger. This CDR3 is also generated by other DNA sequences in the sample.

Sample: PBMCs. Here the chain combines TRBV5-1 and TRBJ2-5, with 7 central nucleotides matching TRBD2. The source is a male donor in good health and CMV-seronegative. The bases are TGCGCCAGCAGCTTGAGGGGACTACAAGAGACCCAGTACTTC. Its protein is CASSLRGLQETQYF.